This T cell receptor (beta chain) was sequenced during a study of cytomegalovirus exposure and HLA in healthy donors. Profiled with immunoSEQ multiplex PCR; TCRdb holds only in-frame clones, not every one. The sample contains some 220,000 clones, 90% to 95% of which appear only once. This CDR3 region has 15 residues. CDR1 SNHLY and CDR2 FYNNEI come from the germline V gene. With 4 bases clipped from V and 8 bases from J, the junction kept 10 bases outside the gene matches. Concerning this clone itself: What it binds is unknown.

Whole-study results and caveats: Investigators reported more than 150 TCR beta chains as tied to cytomegalovirus.

The validation cohort, a group of 90 to 150 subjects, included the donors and was separate from the roughly 670-subject first cohort. The chain recombines TRBV2 with TRBJ1-4; the match to TRBD1 covers 7 bases. The material sequenced was PBMCs. The sequence was collected from a woman in her late teens or twenties in good health and CMV-seronegative. This CDR3 reads CASSGAGQHREKLFF. CDR3 coding DNA: TGTGCCAGCAGTGGGGCGGGACAGCATAGGGAAAAACTGTTTTTT.